A single sample is the source of the 7 T cell receptor beta chains below, sequenced in a study of shared clonotypes between healthy human individuals. Sequencing used immunoSEQ multiplex PCR; TCRdb keeps in-frame clones, though not all of them. Of about 1 million clones in the sample, approximately 72% are singletons; the top ten hold 1.4%. Sequenced input: memory CD4+ T cells sorted from blood. Documented subset: CD45RA-negative fraction. Receptors were obtained from a man aged 18 to 30 in good health.

About this clone: A single base separates this from a much larger clone, so it may be a read error. The V call is TRBV5-8, the J call TRBJ1-6; the match to TRBD1 covers 8 bases. CDR3 length: 14 amino acids. The V gene's germline CDR1 is SGHTS and CDR2 YDEGEE. V gave up 0 bases and J gave up 7 bases; unmatched junction bases: 0. CDR3 coding DNA: TGTGCCAGCAGCTTGGGACAGGGGAATTCACCCCTCCACTTT. It yields the protein CASSLGQGNSPLHF.

This clone was recorded only once. The gene calls are TRBV19 and TRBJ2-7; D is ambiguous. From germline, CDR1 is LNHDA and CDR2 SQIVND (reference sequence). Deletions cut 4 bases from V and 7 bases from J, with 11 bases between. The CDR3 loop spans 12 amino acids. CDR3 coding DNA: TGTGCCAGTAGTACCTCTTCCAGGGAGCAGTACTTC. The encoded protein is CASSTSSREQYF.

The chain is built from TRBV2 and TRBJ1-4, with D tentatively TRBD1 (5 bases). Trimming took off 6 bases at V and 3 bases at J, with 8 bases between the two ends. The CDR3 contains 13 residues. Germline lookup yields CDR1 SNHLY and CDR2 FYNNEI. In DNA, the CDR3 is TGTGCCAGCAGCGGGACGGCTAATGAAAAACTGTTTTTT. It is translated as CASSGTANEKLFF.

The V gene is TRBV10-1, the J gene TRBJ2-3, with D perhaps matching TRBD1 (5 bases). This CDR3 is 15 amino acids long. Trimming removed 3 bases from V and 0 bases from J, with 10 bases in between. Germline V gene sequence: CDR1 WNHNN, CDR2 SYGVQD (reference sequence). In DNA, the CDR3 is TGCGCCAGCAGTGAACCAGGGCCGAGCACAGATACGCAGTATTTT. Amino acids: CASSEPGPSTDTQYF.

V is TRBV9 and J is TRBJ2-1; TRBD1 matches 11 bases. Germline V gives CDR1 SGDLS, CDR2 YYNGEE. V lost 3 bases to trimming and J lost 8 bases; unmatched junction nucleotides: 7. The CDR3 runs to 15 residues. The CDR3 region is CASSARTGGFHEQFF. DNA of the CDR3: TGTGCCAGCAGCGCCCGGACAGGGGGCTTTCATGAGCAGTTCTTC.

This clone occurred a few times. Other DNA sequences in this specimen translate into the identical CDR3. The rearrangement links TRBV5-6 to TRBJ1-6; D not resolved. CDR1 and CDR2 from the germline V gene are SGHDT and YYEEEE. V lost 0 bases to trimming and J lost 5 bases, with 9 bases between them. The CDR3 extends over 15 amino acids. Here the CDR3 DNA reads TGTGCCAGCAGCTTGGCGGGGAGAAATAATTCACCCCTCCACTTT. It translates to CASSLAGRNNSPLHF.

The sample holds a few counts of this clone. The chain joins TRBV18 to TRBJ1-2, with a tentative D call TRBD1 (5 bases). The length of the CDR3 is 14 residues. V lost 3 bases, J lost 4 bases, and 12 bases lay in between. Germline values: CDR1 KGHSH, CDR2 LQKENI. The DNA for the CDR3 is TGTGCCAGCTCACCCCAAGGGGAAAGCTATGGCTACACCTTC. This codes for CASSPQGESYGYTF.